This T cell receptor beta chain was identified in a study of T cell repertoires in cytomegalovirus infection (dated by TCRdb to the late 2010s). For the study in its entirety: The peptide stimulations were aimed at well-studied HLA-B-restricted epitopes as well as recently identified HLA-C-restricted CMV epitopes, whose presentation resists viral immunomodulation. The HLA type of each donor mattered for the analysis, because public TCR beta signatures pointed to carriage of CMV infection along with the matching HLA type.

Sequencing used an Illumina HiSeq 1500. TCRdb applied fastp at Q25 and MiXCR to the public reads, then kept only in-frame beta chains. Rows matching on CDR3 protein sequence are summarized as one entry with the most common DNA and genes. This sample is represented by about 920,000 distinct CDR3 sequences; approximately 31% of them were singletons. The top ten hold 13% of the sample. In regard to this clonotype: Its cognate antigen has yet to be identified. A read error may produce the germline difference seen at one junction end.

Summary of the overall study and its limitations: Cumulative frequency of public TCR beta family members discriminated carriers of CMV infection plus the relevant HLA type in this cohort and an independent roughly 350-donor cohort. In the ex vivo response, HLA-C-restricted CMV-specific TCR beta clonotypes were dominant, and in two of eight donors the single most frequent clonotype came from this HLA-C-restricted group.

CDR1 and CDR2 are read off the germline V gene as MGHRA and YSYEKL. Including cysteine and phenylalanine, the CDR3 has 16 amino acids. Kept here is only the CDR3 DNA, which spans 48 bases and is read in frame from base 1. The sample's treatment or condition label is to be understood as: in vitro stimulation with specific CMV peptide epitopes to enrich CMV-specific T cells. The sequence joins TRBV4-1 to TRBJ2-3, and TRBD1 aligns with 12 junction nucleotides. This TCR derives from a human donor in good health (CMV status not recorded). Some clones in this sample may be carry-over from other donors' samples. The specimen was cultured CD8+ T cells from PBMCs, collected from culture after CMV antigen stimulation. The nucleotide sequence reads TGCACCAGCAGCCCCCGGGACAGGGGGCCTGGAGATACGCAGTATTTT. This yields the protein CTSSPRDRGPGDTQYF.